Below are 25 T cell receptor beta chains sequenced from a single sample in a study of regulatory T cells in long-lasting Graves disease. As for time point: newly diagnosed GD, antithyroid drugs for less than 3 months. PBMC-derived RNA was used for the TCR library. In building TCR beta libraries, iRepertoire HTBI primers were used together with Arm-PCR of CDR3 regions. TCRdb passed the multiplex PCR reads through MiXCR, listing each CDR3 protein once. The sample lists around 250,000 distinct CDR3 sequences; 18% were seen once. The sample was also reused in another study, on T cells in Graves' hyperthyroidism and ophthalmopathy.

Source: peripheral blood mononuclear cells (PBMCs), taken at new diagnosis, from a patient treated with antithyroid drugs. The receptor set was obtained from a woman younger than 45 with Graves disease.

This clonotype was observed many times. The chain has TRBV20-1 and TRBJ2-1; TRBD2 matches at 9 bases. J lost 4 bases, V lost 0 bases, and 7 bases had no gene match. The germline CDR1 and CDR2 sequences are DFQATT and SNEGSKA (reference sequence). The CDR3 spans 16 residues. In DNA form, the CDR3 reads TGCAGTGCTAGAGATTCCAAGCGGGGGGAATACAATGAGCAGTTCTTC. This translates into CSARDSKRGEYNEQFF.

The chain recombines TRBV7-6 with TRBJ2-7; a weak D match, TRBD1 (5 bases). Germline CDR1 SGHVS, CDR2 FNYEAQ. The CDR3 is made up of 14 amino acids. V lost 3 bases to trimming and J lost 5 bases, with 14 bases between them. This CDR3 is CASSLAGQINEQYF. CDR3 DNA: TGTGCCAGCAGCTTGGCAGGGCAAATCAACGAGCAGTACTTC.

Note on this clonotype: A far larger clone is one nucleotide away, so this likely arose from a read error. The chain combines TRBV11-2 with TRBJ1-2; weak D call: TRBD1 (5 bases). V lost 7 bases to trimming and J lost 7 bases, with 22 bases between them. Germline V gene lookup returns CDR1 SGHAT and CDR2 FQNNGV. The CDR3 spans 15 residues. CDR3 DNA sequence: TGTGCCAGCAACCGATCTCCTCAGGGAAGAAGTGGCTACACCTTC. It encodes CASNRSPQGRSGYTF.

This clonotype was recorded at least ten times. The CDR3 DNA follows: TGCAGTGCTCCCGACAGGGGACTTGAAGCTTTCTTT. Translation: CSAPDRGLEAFF. The V and J genes are TRBV20-1 and TRBJ1-1; 8 bases are a match to TRBD1. The CDR3 is 12 amino acids. The germline V gene encodes CDR1 DFQATT and CDR2 SNEGSKA (reference sequence). V was clipped by 5 bases and J by 7 bases; unmatched bases: 6.

This clonotype was recorded many times. The CDR3 region has the DNA TGCGCCAGCAGCCATGAGAGCACGGAGACCATCTATGGCTACACCTTC. Translating gives CASSHESTETIYGYTF. The chain recombines TRBV4-1 with TRBJ1-2; no clear D. The CDR3 is made up of 16 amino acids. Germline-derived CDR1 and CDR2 are MGHRA and YSYEKL. V gave up 3 bases and J gave up 4 bases, with 18 bases separating them.

This clonotype was seen many times. The V and J genes are TRBV3-1 and TRBJ1-2; TRBD1 is a possible D gene (5 bases). The CDR3 runs 13 residues. The germline V gene encodes CDR1 LGHDT and CDR2 YNNKEL (reference sequence). Trimming took 3 bases from V and 3 from J, leaving 8 bases between them. The CDR3 reads CASSHREDYGYTF. For the CDR3, the DNA is TGTGCCAGCAGCCACAGGGAGGACTATGGCTACACCTTC.

This clonotype came up many times. This chain links TRBV7-8 with TRBJ1-2, with 8 bases identical to TRBD1. The CDR3 totals 14 residues. V lost 5 bases, J lost 4 bases, and 6 bases stayed unmatched. Germline values: CDR1 SGHVS, CDR2 FQNEAQ. CDR3: CASSEGQGSYGYTF. The CDR3 bases are TGTGCCAGCAGCGAAGGACAGGGTTCCTATGGCTACACCTTC.

Details on this clonotype: It may be a read error: a sequence one base away is much more abundant. This CDR3 fails to terminate in the conserved phenylalanine or tryptophan, so it likely reflects a read error. The V and J genes are TRBV20-1 and TRBJ2-7, with D hard to call. CDR3 size: 13 residues. Germline CDR1 and CDR2: DFQATT and SNEGSKA (reference sequence). Trimming removed 7 bases at V and 1 base at J, with 14 bases between. The DNA for the CDR3 is TGCAGTGTATCTGAAGGGATTTCCTACGAGCAGTACCTC. Protein: CSVSEGISYEQYL.

This clonotype was detected a few times. The chain combines TRBV18 with TRBJ2-1; D could derive from TRBD1 or TRBD2 (5 bases each). The ends were cut back, 6 bases at V and 4 bases at J, with 28 bases in the middle. Germline-derived CDR1 and CDR2 are KGHSH and LQKENI. The CDR3 runs to 19 residues. Written as DNA, the CDR3 is TGTGCCAGCTCGCATTCCGGAGGACACGAGTTATCTCTTTACAATGAGCAGTTCTTC. It codes for CASSHSGGHELSLYNEQFF.

This clonotype was detected a few times. The CDR3 coding sequence is TGCGCCAGCAGCTTGGTGGGGGGCTCTGGAAACACCATATATTTT. Its protein is CASSLVGGSGNTIYF. This rearrangement joins TRBV5-1 to TRBJ1-3, with D tentatively TRBD1 (5 bases). The CDR3 contains 15 residues. Germline values: CDR1 SGHRS, CDR2 YFSETQ. With 0 bases removed from V and 0 bases from J, the gap between germline ends came to 7 bases.

This clonotype has only one observation. The chain couples TRBV3-1 to TRBJ1-3; D is undetermined. Germline V gene data show CDR1 as LGHDT and CDR2 as YNNKEL (reference sequence). The CDR3 extends over 15 amino acids. Trimming left V 4 bases short and J 3 bases short, with 13 bases between. DNA of the CDR3: TGTGCCAGCAGCCCCGGACTGCGGGGTGGAAACACCATATATTTT. Translating it yields CASSPGLRGGNTIYF.

In this sample, this clonotype turned up a few times. DNA of the CDR3: TGTGCCAGCAGCCAAGAGGACTTCGGGGGCGGCAAAAACATTCAGTACTTC. This translates into CASSQEDFGGGKNIQYF. The chain links TRBV14 to TRBJ2-4; TRBD1 or TRBD2 may be the D gene (6 bases each). Germline lookup yields CDR1 SGHDN and CDR2 FVKESK. Deletions cut 0 bases from V and 3 bases from J, with 15 bases between. This CDR3 has 17 amino acids.

This chain joins TRBV25-1 and TRBJ1-1; maybe TRBD1 (5 bases). The CDR3 consists of 15 residues. Trimming removed 6 bases from V and 7 bases from J, with 21 bases in between. CDR1 MGHDK and CDR2 SYGVNS come from the germline V gene. Written as DNA, the CDR3 is TGTGCCAGCAGAGACCCAGGCGGGGACGGTTATGAAGCTTTCTTT. This translates into CASRDPGGDGYEAFF.

This clonotype has ten or more counts. The chain carries TRBV9 and TRBJ2-3; D not certain. Germline V gene lookup returns CDR1 SGDLS and CDR2 YYNGEE. This CDR3 is 13 amino acids long. Trimming removed 1 base at V and 1 base at J, with 4 bases between. CDR3 amino acids: CASSVYGTDTQYF. The DNA for the CDR3 is TGTGCCAGCAGCGTATACGGCACAGATACGCAGTATTTT.

In its sample, this clonotype was seen many times. The CDR3 is CSARGDRAYEQYF. The CDR3 bases are TGCAGTGCTAGGGGGGACAGGGCATACGAGCAGTACTTC. This chain uses TRBV20-1 with TRBJ2-7; 9 nucleotides match TRBD1. CDR3 size: 13 residues. Germline V gene lookup returns CDR1 DFQATT and CDR2 SNEGSKA (reference sequence). V shed 3 bases and J 4 bases; nucleotides not matched to a gene: 4.

This clonotype showed up many times. The chain recombines TRBV19 with TRBJ2-7, with 12 bases identical to TRBD2. CDR1 is LNHDA and CDR2 is SQIVND in the germline V gene (reference sequence). The CDR3 runs to 14 residues. The V gene end was trimmed by 4 bases and the J gene end by 4 bases; junction bases not matched to a gene: 2. The CDR3 DNA follows: TGTGCCAGTAGTAGGACTAGCGGGGTGTACGAGCAGTACTTC. This codes for CASSRTSGVYEQYF.

The chain carries TRBV19 and TRBJ1-1, with TRBD1 as a possible D gene (5 bases). V lost 5 bases, J lost 5 bases, and 18 bases lay in between. This CDR3 has 15 amino acids. The germline CDR1 and CDR2 sequences are LNHDA and SQIVND (reference sequence). For the CDR3, the DNA is TGTGCCAGTAGTTCGGGAGGGACTATAGGGACTGAAGCTTTCTTT. It translates to CASSSGGTIGTEAFF.

The chain carries TRBV7-3 and TRBJ2-1; D perhaps matches TRBD2 (7 bases). CDR1 is SGHTA and CDR2 is FQGTGA in the germline V gene. The CDR3 has 15 amino acids. The germline V and J ends were trimmed by 5 bases and 8 bases, with 19 bases remaining between them. The CDR3 loop is CASSPKGGGVYEQFF. CDR3 bases: TGTGCCAGCAGCCCTAAAGGGGGGGGGGTATATGAGCAGTTCTTC.

This clonotype was counted ten times or more. The CDR3 region has the DNA TGTGCCAGCAGCCCCTCCCTAGCGGGTACCTACGAGCAGTACTTC. Its protein is CASSPSLAGTYEQYF. The chain joins TRBV3-1 to TRBJ2-7; 8 nucleotides agree with TRBD2. V lost 4 bases, J lost 2 bases, and 7 bases stayed unmatched. The CDR3 length is 15 residues. Germline CDR1 and CDR2: LGHDT and YNNKEL (reference sequence).

This clonotype was seen ten or more times. V is TRBV7-2 and J is TRBJ1-2; D unclear. The germline gives CDR1 SGHTA, CDR2 FQGNSA. This CDR3 has 14 residues. The V end lost 1 base, the J end lost 8 bases, and 14 bases lay between the germline ends. The CDR3 region is CASSLEVVGRGYTF. CDR3 nucleotide sequence: TGTGCCAGCAGCTTAGAGGTCGTAGGGCGGGGCTACACCTTC.

The table lists this clonotype with many counts. The chain links TRBV10-3 to TRBJ2-3; the D gene could be TRBD1 or TRBD2 (5 bases each). Looked up from germline, CDR1 is ENHRY and CDR2 is SYGVKD. The V end lost 9 bases, the J end lost 3 bases, and 16 bases lay between the germline ends. This CDR3 region has 14 residues. The CDR3 here is CAMGDGGGTDTQYF. The CDR3 DNA sequence: TGTGCCATGGGGGATGGGGGTGGGACAGATACGCAGTATTTT.

The chain's CDR3 is CSATGTSGQETQYF. The DNA of the CDR3 is TGCAGTGCTACCGGGACTAGCGGACAAGAGACCCAGTACTTC. The chain couples TRBV20-1 to TRBJ2-5; 11 bases align to TRBD2. This CDR3 spans 14 amino acids. Germline CDR1 DFQATT, CDR2 SNEGSKA (reference sequence). V dropped 4 bases and J dropped 2; count of bases not matched to a gene: 3.

This clonotype showed up many times. J is TRBJ2-5 and V is TRBV20-1, with 11 bases matching TRBD1. The length of the CDR3 is 18 residues. V was pared by 6 bases and J by 4 bases, with 19 bases of the junction left unmatched. Germline CDR1 and CDR2: DFQATT and SNEGSKA (reference sequence). Here the CDR3 DNA reads TGCAGTGCGGTTGGGGATACCTGGACAGGGGGCGGAGGAGAGACCCAGTACTTC. Translating gives CSAVGDTWTGGGGETQYF.

This clonotype has a count of ten or more. This rearrangement joins TRBV4-2 to TRBJ1-1; D is undetermined. This CDR3 comprises 16 residues. Germline CDR1 reads LGHNA; CDR2 reads YNFKEQ. Trimming shortened V by 3 bases and J by 0 bases, and 14 bases separated the two germline ends. CDR3 bases: TGTGCCAGCAGCCAGGGTTACAGTGCCCTGAACACTGAAGCTTTCTTT. This encodes CASSQGYSALNTEAFF.

This clonotype came up many times. The chain uses TRBV2 and TRBJ2-5, with D possibly called TRBD1 or TRBD2 (5 bases each). The V end was cut by 4 bases, the J end by 1 base, with 10 bases between. Looked up from germline, CDR1 is SNHLY and CDR2 is FYNNEI. The CDR3 is 14 residues long. The CDR3 nucleotides are TGTGCCAGCAGTGTTAGTGGGACCCAAGAGACCCAGTACTTC. It encodes CASSVSGTQETQYF.